Below, 30 T cell receptor beta chains from the same sample are listed, as sequenced in a study of synovial regulatory T cells in juvenile arthritis. The antigens for these receptors are not known. Findings of the study overall: Compared with other blood Treg cells, inflammation-associated Treg cells had reduced TCR diversity.

Here immunoSEQ multiplex PCR was the method, and the copy in TCRdb shows in-frame clones only, minus some. The sample's table shows 9,000 to 10,000 clones. Sequenced: Treg cells from blood. The subset: HLA-DR+ inflammation-associated blood Treg cells. Every receptor here comes from a donor aged 2-29 years with juvenile idiopathic arthritis.

This rearrangement joins TRBV7-2 to TRBJ1-6; TCRdb's D call of TRBD1 is untestable without DNA. Germline V gene lookup returns CDR1 SGHTA and CDR2 FQGNSA. The CDR3 is made up of 15 amino acids. Only the protein sequence is given. The CDR3 is CASSADRVYNSPLHF.

The J gene is TRBJ1-6, the V gene TRBV19. In germline, CDR1 is LNHDA, CDR2 SQIVND (reference sequence). The CDR3 is made up of 14 amino acids. The entry carries no DNA sequence. CDR3: CASRWGEENSPLHF. Together with reference TRBV19 and TRBJ1-6, the CDR3 gives the full variable domain: DGGITQSPKYLFRKEGQNVTLSCEQNLNHDAMYWYRQDPGQGLRLIYYSQIVNDFQKGDIAEGYSVSREKKESFPLTVTSAQKNPTAFYLCASRWGEENSPLHFGNGTRLTVT.

CDR3 protein: CATRGTGDTDTQYF. The chain carries TRBV15 and TRBJ2-3; the TRBD1 assignment by TCRdb is unverifiable without DNA. The CDR3 is 14 residues long. No DNA has been recorded. Germline CDR1 reads LNHNV; CDR2 reads YYDKDF (reference sequence).

The rearrangement links TRBV4-2 to TRBJ2-5; the TCRdb call, TRBD2, lacks DNA for checking. The CDR3 is 15 amino acids. Only the protein is available. Germline V gene data show CDR1 as LGHNA and CDR2 as YNFKEQ. The CDR3 spells CASSRTAGDQETQYF.

The CDR3 sequence: CASSWNQPQHF. The chain employs TRBV28 and TRBJ1-5. Per the germline V gene, CDR1 is MDHEN and CDR2 is SYDVKM. The length of the CDR3 is 11 residues. No DNA was logged.

The chain combines TRBV7-2 with TRBJ1-2; TCRdb's D call, TRBD1, is unchecked because there is no DNA. The CDR3 runs to 13 residues. The nucleotide record is missing. Germline V lookup: CDR1 SGHTA, CDR2 FQGNSA. Here the CDR3 reads CASSLRQGNGYTF.

The CDR3 protein is CASSSTGYEQYF. The chain combines TRBV5-1 with TRBJ2-7; there is no DNA to check the TCRdb D call of TRBD1. The CDR3 is 12 residues long. The DNA is not on file. Germline CDR1 is SGHRS and CDR2 is YFSETQ.

CDR3 sequence reads: CSVGFRDNLGPQETQYF. The rearrangement links TRBV29-1 to TRBJ2-5; TCRdb picks TRBD1, but there is no DNA to check that call. The CDR3 has 17 amino acids. Only the protein is on record. Germline values: CDR1 SQVTM, CDR2 ANQGSEA. The full variable domain, with the rest looked up from reference TRBV29-1 and TRBJ2-5, is SAVISQKPSRDICQRGTSLTIQCQVDSQVTMMFWYRQQPGQSLTLIATANQGSEATYESGFVIDKFPISRPNLTFSTLTVSNMSPEDSSIYLCSVGFRDNLGPQETQYFGPGTRLLVL.

The gene calls are TRBV7-3 and TRBJ2-2. Per germline, CDR1 SGHTA and CDR2 FQGTGA. This CDR3 is built from 13 residues. The entry carries no DNA sequence. The CDR3: CASSLTGTGELFF. Looking up the rest from reference TRBV7-3 and TRBJ2-2 gives the full variable domain: GAGVSQTPSNKVTEKGKYVELRCDPISGHTALYWYRQSLGQGPEFLIYFQGTGAADDSGLPNDRFFAVRPEGSVSTLKIQRTERGDSAVYLCASSLTGTGELFFGEGSRLTVL.

V gene TRBV19 combines with J gene TRBJ1-5. CDR1 is LNHDA, CDR2 SQIVND, per germline (reference sequence). The CDR3 is made up of 13 amino acids. The record lacks a DNA sequence. The CDR3: CASSMTENQPQHF.

This CDR3 reads CASSPLGAQGEKLFF. The V and J genes are TRBV5-1 and TRBJ1-4; TCRdb lists TRBD1, though no DNA is available to test this call. Germline CDR1 is SGHRS and CDR2 is YFSETQ. The CDR3 spans 15 residues. No DNA accompanies this entry.

This sequence joins TRBV6-6 and TRBJ2-7; TCRdb calls TRBD2, which cannot be checked without DNA. CDR1 is MNHNY, CDR2 SVGAGI, per germline (reference sequence). This CDR3 region has 12 residues. DNA for this receptor is not on file. The CDR3 reads CASSYSRGEQYF.

This chain joins TRBV29-1 and TRBJ2-6; TCRdb designates TRBD2, a call that cannot be tested without DNA. This CDR3 contains 12 residues. Only the protein is on record. CDR1 and CDR2 (germline): SQVTM, ANQGSEA. The CDR3 loop is CSATRGANVLTF.

Judged by frequency, this clone is medium-sized. The V call is TRBV19, the J call TRBJ2-1; TCRdb's D gene call, TRBD1, goes unchecked for lack of DNA. Germline CDR1 reads LNHDA; CDR2 reads SQIVND (reference sequence). The CDR3 has 13 amino acids. The coding DNA is unavailable. The CDR3 protein is CASRRDRYNEQFF.

The chain carries TRBV6-5 and TRBJ1-2; TCRdb gives TRBD1 as the D gene, but with no DNA this cannot be confirmed. Germline values: CDR1 MNHEY, CDR2 SVGAGI. The CDR3 runs to 12 residues. The entry carries no DNA sequence. CDR3 residues: CASSDSAGIYTF.

This clone shows up as medium-sized by frequency. The rearrangement links TRBV29-1 to TRBJ2-1; the TCRdb call, TRBD2, lacks DNA for checking. Germline CDR1 is SQVTM and CDR2 is ANQGSEA. CDR3 length: 16 residues. No DNA is recorded. CDR3 region: CSVERLAGGLSNEQFF.

The chain recombines TRBV6-6 with TRBJ2-7; the TRBD2 assignment by TCRdb is unverifiable without DNA. CDR3 length equals 15 residues. Only the protein is on record. The V gene's germline CDR1 is MNHNY and CDR2 SVGAGI (reference sequence). Here the CDR3 reads CASNQGSGVTYEQYF.

V usage is TRBV5-1 and J usage is TRBJ1-3. Germline-derived CDR1 and CDR2 are SGHRS and YFSETQ. The CDR3 extends over 14 amino acids. Nucleotide data are not available. The CDR3 is CASSLGSRENTIYF.

V usage is TRBV4-1 and J usage is TRBJ1-1; TCRdb calls TRBD1, which cannot be checked without DNA. Germline CDR1 reads MGHRA; CDR2 reads YSYEKL. The CDR3 sequence is 17 residues long. No DNA sequence is on record. The CDR3: CASSQVGTVKGNTEAFF.

The CDR3 sequence is CATSSLTNTEAFF. The V and J genes are TRBV15 and TRBJ1-1. Germline CDR1 and CDR2: LNHNV and YYDKDF (reference sequence). This CDR3 comprises 13 residues. DNA is not recorded here.

By frequency, this clone registers medium-sized. The chain uses TRBV6-5 and TRBJ1-1. The CDR3 is 14 amino acids. No DNA has been recorded. CDR1 and CDR2 from the germline V gene are MNHEY and SVGAGI. The CDR3 protein is CASSYYSGDRRAFF.

The chain uses TRBV7-9 and TRBJ2-1. CDR3 length: 13 amino acids. The entry carries no DNA sequence. Germline V CDR1 and CDR2: SEHNR, FQNEAQ (reference sequence). The CDR3 sequence is CASTARSYNEQFF.

V and J are TRBV19 and TRBJ2-7; checking the TCRdb D call of TRBD2 is not possible without DNA. CDR3 size: 17 residues. No DNA accompanies this entry. Germline values: CDR1 LNHDA, CDR2 SQIVND (reference sequence). The CDR3 here is CASSIDHGGRLKNEQYF.

This rearrangement joins TRBV27 to TRBJ1-1; lacking DNA, the TRBD1 call made by TCRdb goes unchecked. This CDR3 is built from 14 residues. The DNA sequence is not available. Germline CDR1 MNHEY, CDR2 SMNVEV (reference sequence). CDR3 protein: CASSFLGQNTEAFF.

This sequence joins TRBV27 and TRBJ2-5; TCRdb selects TRBD2, and the lack of DNA leaves this call unchecked. The germline gives CDR1 MNHEY, CDR2 SMNVEV (reference sequence). This CDR3 is built from 13 residues. The coding DNA is unavailable. The CDR3 reads CASSRAYQETQYF.

The V call is TRBV5-1, the J call TRBJ1-1; TCRdb designates TRBD1, a call that cannot be tested without DNA. This CDR3 has 14 residues. The nucleotide record is missing. Germline CDR1 is SGHRS and CDR2 is YFSETQ. The CDR3 region is CASSRDRRSTEAFF.

The chain joins TRBV7-8 to TRBJ2-5; TCRdb's D gene call, TRBD2, goes unchecked for lack of DNA. Germline V CDR1 and CDR2: SGHVS, FQNEAQ. This CDR3 comprises 15 residues. The protein alone is recorded here. CDR3 protein: CASSLRRERRETQYF.

This clone shows up as medium-sized (0.01 to 0.1%) by frequency. V gene TRBV19 combines with J gene TRBJ1-3. The CDR3 runs 11 residues. DNA was not recorded. The germline gives CDR1 LNHDA, CDR2 SQIVND (reference sequence). CDR3 protein: CALRSGNTIYF.

V gene TRBV27 combines with J gene TRBJ2-7. The CDR3 extends over 13 amino acids. No DNA has been recorded. Germline CDR1 is MNHEY and CDR2 is SMNVEV (reference sequence). CDR3: CASSWTRSYEQYF.

V gene TRBV7-9 combines with J gene TRBJ2-5; TCRdb calls TRBD2, which cannot be checked without DNA. CDR3 length: 17 amino acids. No DNA accompanies this entry. Germline V gene lookup returns CDR1 SEHNR and CDR2 FQNEAQ (reference sequence). CDR3 in amino acids: CASSLPVGRGAQETQYF.